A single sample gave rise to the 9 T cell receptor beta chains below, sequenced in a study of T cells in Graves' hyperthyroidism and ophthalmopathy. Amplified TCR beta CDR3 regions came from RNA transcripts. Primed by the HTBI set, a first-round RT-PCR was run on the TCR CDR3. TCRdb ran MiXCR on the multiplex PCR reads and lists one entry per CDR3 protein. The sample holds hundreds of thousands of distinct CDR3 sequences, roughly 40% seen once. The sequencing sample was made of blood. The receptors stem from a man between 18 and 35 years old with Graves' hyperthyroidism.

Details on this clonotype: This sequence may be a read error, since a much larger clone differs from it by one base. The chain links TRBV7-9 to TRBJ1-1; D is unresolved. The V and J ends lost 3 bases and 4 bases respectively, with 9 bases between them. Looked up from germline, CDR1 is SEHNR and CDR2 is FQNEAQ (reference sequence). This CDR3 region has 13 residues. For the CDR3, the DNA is TGTGCCAGCAGCTTTATTCCGAGCACTGAAGCTTTCTTT. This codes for CASSFIPSTEAFF.

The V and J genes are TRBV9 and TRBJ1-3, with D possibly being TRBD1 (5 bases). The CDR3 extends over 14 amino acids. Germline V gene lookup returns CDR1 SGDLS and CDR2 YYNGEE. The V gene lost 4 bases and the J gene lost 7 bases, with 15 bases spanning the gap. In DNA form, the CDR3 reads TGTGCCAGCAGCCCAGAAGACGGGGGTAACACCATATATTTT. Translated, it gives CASSPEDGGNTIYF.

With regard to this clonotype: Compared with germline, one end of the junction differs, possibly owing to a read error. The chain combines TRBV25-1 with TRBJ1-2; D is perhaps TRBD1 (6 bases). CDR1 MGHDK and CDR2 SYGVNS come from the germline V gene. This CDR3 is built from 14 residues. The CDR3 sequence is CASGRTGIAYGYTF. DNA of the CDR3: TGCGCCAGCGGCCGAACAGGGATCGCTTATGGCTACACCTTC.

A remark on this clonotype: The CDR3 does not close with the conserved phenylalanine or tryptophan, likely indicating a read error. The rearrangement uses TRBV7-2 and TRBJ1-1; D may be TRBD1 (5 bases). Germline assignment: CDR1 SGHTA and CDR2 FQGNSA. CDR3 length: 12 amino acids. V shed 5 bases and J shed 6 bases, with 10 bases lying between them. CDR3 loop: CASSNWDAEAFL. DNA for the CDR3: TGTGCCAGCAGCAACTGGGACGCTGAAGCTTTCTTA.

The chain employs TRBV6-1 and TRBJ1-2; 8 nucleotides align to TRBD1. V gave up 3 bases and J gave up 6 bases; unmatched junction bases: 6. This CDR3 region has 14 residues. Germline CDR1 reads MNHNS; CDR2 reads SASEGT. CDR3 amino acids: CASSDGQGLDGYTF. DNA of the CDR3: TGTGCCAGCAGTGACGGACAGGGTTTAGATGGCTACACCTTC.

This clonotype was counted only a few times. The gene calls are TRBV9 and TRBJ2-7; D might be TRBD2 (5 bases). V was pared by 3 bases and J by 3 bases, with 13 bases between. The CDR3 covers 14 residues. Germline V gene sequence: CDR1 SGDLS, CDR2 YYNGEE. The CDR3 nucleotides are TGTGCCAGCAGCGGGAAGCAGCGGATCTACGAGCAGTACTTC. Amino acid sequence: CASSGKQRIYEQYF.

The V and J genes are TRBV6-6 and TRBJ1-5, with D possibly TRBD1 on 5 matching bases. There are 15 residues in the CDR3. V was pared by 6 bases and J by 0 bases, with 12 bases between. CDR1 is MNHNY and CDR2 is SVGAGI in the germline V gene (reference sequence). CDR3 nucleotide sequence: TGTGCCAGCAGAAACGGGAGGGGTAGCAATCAGCCCCAGCATTTT. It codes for CASRNGRGSNQPQHF.

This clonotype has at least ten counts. The CDR3 sequence: CASSHQDTGELFF. The CDR3 DNA follows: TGTGCCAGCAGCCATCAGGACACCGGGGAGCTGTTTTTT. This chain links TRBV7-9 with TRBJ2-2; D remains ambiguous. The CDR3 contains 13 residues. From germline, CDR1 is SEHNR and CDR2 FQNEAQ (reference sequence). Trimming took off 5 bases at V and 3 bases at J, with 7 bases between the two ends. Together with reference TRBV7-9 and TRBJ2-2, the CDR3 gives the full variable domain: DTGVSQNPRHKITKRGQNVTFRCDPISEHNRLYWYRQTLGQGPEFLTYFQNEAQLEKSRLLSDRFSAERPKGSFSTLEIQRTEQGDSAMYLCASSHQDTGELFFGEGSRLTVL.

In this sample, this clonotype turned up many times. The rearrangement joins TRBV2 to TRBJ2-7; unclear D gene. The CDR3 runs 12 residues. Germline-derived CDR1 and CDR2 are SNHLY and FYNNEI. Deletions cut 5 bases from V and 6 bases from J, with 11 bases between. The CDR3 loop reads CASSKGLGEQYF. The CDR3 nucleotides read TGTGCCAGCAGTAAGGGTCTTGGCGAGCAGTACTTC. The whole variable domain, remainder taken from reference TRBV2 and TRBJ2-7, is EPEVTQTPSHQVTQMGQEVILRCVPISNHLYFYWYRQILGQKVEFLVSFYNNEISEKSEIFDDQFSVERPDGSNFTLKIRSTKLEDSAMYFCASSKGLGEQYFGPGTRLTVT.